This TCR beta chain was captured in a study of blood T cell repertoires in COVID-19. Study-wide context: The United States, Italy and Spain were the sources of the acute and convalescent COVID-19 samples. PBMCs, B-cell-depleted T cells, or T cells were the source of the cDNA or gDNA that made up the material.

The CDR3 is 15 amino acids. V was shortened by 6 bases and J by 3 bases, with 17 bases between the two germline ends. Germline assignment: CDR1 KGHSH and CDR2 LQKENI. Using immunoSEQ multiplex PCR, the repertoire was profiled, and TCRdb retains in-frame clones only, with some absent. The data contain about 110,000 clones, about 90% of them singletons. Input material: peripheral blood. This TCR came from a human donor in a cohort sampled during active COVID-19. The chain links TRBV18 to TRBJ1-1, with D possibly TRBD1 on 6 matching bases. CDR3 amino acids: CASSPIRGADTEAFF. DNA for the CDR3: TGTGCCAGCTCCCCCATACGGGGGGCAGACACTGAAGCTTTCTTT.